The 9 T cell receptor beta chains listed next were all sequenced from one sample in a study of read filtering for tumor transcriptome and immune sequencing (dated by TCRdb to between 2020 and 2021). The sample was run on an Illumina HiSeq 4000. Starting from 400 to 450 ng RNA, TCR libraries were constructed with the Immunoverse kit using molecular barcoded adaptors that cover the alpha/delta and beta/gamma chains. TCRdb ran its own pipeline on the public reads, namely fastp trimming at Q25 and MiXCR clone calling, and kept in-frame beta chains. Duplicate CDR3 protein sequences are folded into a single record with the most common DNA and genes. The sample table holds 50,000 or so distinct CDR3 sequences, of which about 12% were seen once. The ten top clones hold roughly 15% of the sample. The sample was a population of CD138-negative cells sorted from bone marrow. The label giving this sample's cell subset or site can be read as: bone marrow mononuclear cells depleted of CD138+ plasma/myeloma cells by negative magnetic selection. These receptors all stem from a donor at least 40 years old with multiple myeloma.

This clonotype has a count of ten or more. The chain joins TRBV5-1 to TRBJ2-7, with D perhaps given as TRBD1 or TRBD2 (5 bases each). Per the germline V gene, CDR1 is SGHRS and CDR2 is YFSETQ. V was cut by 4 bases and J by 2 bases, with 19 bases left in between. The CDR3 sequence is 16 residues long. The CDR3 nucleotides are TGCGCCAGCAGCCCGAAGGGGACGGCAAACCCCTACGAGCAGTACTTC. Its translation is CASSPKGTANPYEQYF. The complete variable domain, with remaining parts taken from reference TRBV5-1 and TRBJ2-7, reads KAGVTQTPRYLIKTRGQQVTLSCSPISGHRSVSWYQQTPGQGLQFLFEYFSETQRNKGNFPGRFSGRQFSNSRSEMNVSTLELGDSALYLCASSPKGTANPYEQYFGPGTRLTVT.

The chain carries TRBV12-3 or TRBV12-4 and TRBJ2-3; 12 bases are a match to TRBD2. This CDR3 has 16 amino acids. Trimming removed 2 bases from V and 6 bases from J; junction bases left unmatched: 6. CDR3 residues: CASSLRLAGVVDTQYF. Here the CDR3 DNA reads TGTGCCAGCAGTTTACGACTAGCGGGAGTAGTGGATACGCAGTATTTT.

Note on this clonotype: A much larger clonotype is one base distant, so this may be a read error. The rearrangement uses TRBV12-3 or TRBV12-4 and TRBJ2-1, with 10 bases identical to TRBD2. The CDR3 is 15 residues long. The CDR3 DNA reads as TGTGCCAGCAGGCTCTGGACTAGCGGAGACAATGAGCGGTTCTTC. Translated: CASRLWTSGDNERFF.

Comments on this clonotype: It may be a read error: a sequence one base away is much more abundant. The chain recombines TRBV7-9 with TRBJ2-2, with a weak D call TRBD1 (7 bases). The V end lost 5 bases, the J end lost 4 bases, and 14 bases lay between the germline ends. The CDR3 runs 15 residues. Germline V gene sequence: CDR1 SEHNR, CDR2 FQNEAQ (reference sequence). The CDR3 region has the DNA TGTGCCAGCAGCCTAGGAGGGGGCTCCACCGGGGAGCTGTTTTTT. It translates to CASSLGGGSTGELFF. Full variable domain (outside the CDR3, taken from reference TRBV7-9 and TRBJ2-2): DTGVSQNPRHKITKRGQNVTFRCDPISEHNRLYWYRQTLGQGPEFLTYFQNEAQLEKSRLLSDRFSAERPKGSFSTLEIQRTEQGDSAMYLCASSLGGGSTGELFFGEGSRLTVL.

This clonotype has more than one count but fewer than ten. The junction departs from the called germline gene at one end, perhaps through a read error. V is TRBV9 and J is TRBJ2-3; D unclear. Per the germline V gene, CDR1 is SGDLS and CDR2 is YYNGEE. CDR3 length: 13 residues. The CDR3 spells CAGSVRSADTQYF. Written as DNA, the CDR3 is TGTGCCGGCAGCGTACGAAGCGCAGACACGCAGTATTTT.

This clonotype was counted ten times or more. V usage is TRBV28 and J usage is TRBJ1-5; D call uncertain. Germline V lookup: CDR1 MDHEN, CDR2 SYDVKM. Trimming removed 5 bases at V and 1 base at J, with 12 bases between. The CDR3 has 15 amino acids. The CDR3 protein is CASSGQESSNQPQHF. For the CDR3, the DNA is TGTGCCAGCAGTGGCCAGGAGTCGAGCAATCAGCCCCAGCATTTT.

J is TRBJ2-2 and V is TRBV19; D possibly corresponds to TRBD1 (6 bases). This CDR3 is built from 15 residues. Germline-derived CDR1 and CDR2 are LNHDA and SQIVND (reference sequence). V was clipped by 5 bases and J by 7 bases, with 17 bases between them. CDR3 sequence (DNA): TGTGCCAGTAGTGTGGGTCAGGGGCTCGACGGGGAGCTGTTTTTT. It is translated as CASSVGQGLDGELFF.

This clonotype was seen repeatedly, ten times or more. Compared with germline, one end of the junction differs, possibly owing to a read error. The gene calls are TRBV20-1 and TRBJ2-7, with D possibly matching TRBD2 (5 bases). The CDR3 totals 12 residues. Germline V gives CDR1 DFQATT, CDR2 SNEGSKA (reference sequence). The CDR3 region has the DNA TGCAGTGCCTACACGGACTCCAACGAGCAGTACTTC. Translating it yields CSAYTDSNEQYF.

Turning to this clonotype: A much more abundant neighbour one base away suggests this may be a read error. The chain has TRBV7-9 and TRBJ2-7, with 8 nucleotides matching TRBD2. Looked up from germline, CDR1 is SEHNR and CDR2 is FQNEAQ (reference sequence). The CDR3 runs 15 residues. CDR3 loop: CASSPPAGGSYGQYF. As DNA, the CDR3 is TGTGCCAGCAGCCCCCCGGCGGGAGGTTCCTACGGGCAGTACTTC.